Included here is one T cell receptor (beta chain) sequence, with context. The antigen this receptor binds is unknown. Base qualities are missing; no much larger clone stands one base away. Library preparation employed the immunoSEQ multiplex PCR assay. The table comes from immuneACCESS by way of TCRdb, which keeps in-frame sequences with V and J called. Part of the clones is missing from these tables; in studies checked, under half for an unresolved V gene and the rest for unknown reasons. Counted in this sample were around 29,000 clones; around three quarters of them appeared once. About 6% of the sample belongs to the ten largest clones. The data belong to a study of Siglec-9 on CD8 T cells in melanoma (dated by TCRdb to the late 2010s). At the level of the whole study: Siglec-9 expression on CD8+ T cells and the role of Siglec-9 in regulating T cells in the melanoma tumor microenvironment were investigated in the study.

What the work shows at the level of the full study, not this receptor alone: Siglec-9 was reported to mark and regulate an effector memory CD8+ T-cell subset that appeared to accumulate within melanoma tumors.

The germline V gene provides CDR1 MNHEY and CDR2 SVGAGI. The CDR3 covers 15 residues, taking in both the cysteine and the phenylalanine. Here the CDR3 DNA is all that survives: 45 bases in frame from base 1. Relative to germline, V is 5 bases shorter and J is 4 bases shorter, with 16 bases between their ends. The sequence derives from a human donor in good health. The chain couples TRBV6-5 to TRBJ2-3; TRBD2 is a weak D gene call, 6 bases matching. Specimen: Siglec-9- CD8+ T cells sorted from blood. The cell subset or site tag for this specimen amounts to: CD8 T cells lacking Siglec-9. The nucleotides are TGTGCCAGCAGTCCGATTCCCTCGGGGGCAGATACGCAGTATTTT. It specifies CASSPIPSGADTQYF.